The 27 T cell receptor beta chains reported below all come from one sample, sequenced in a study of human T cells and chemical hapten exposure. TCRdb ran MiXCR on the RACE reads and lists one entry per CDR3 protein. The data hold some 96,000 distinct CDR3 sequences, with 27% observed a single time. Noted time point: patch test 3, about 24 weeks after DPC sensitization. The treatment was: therapeutic diphenylcyclopropenone sensitization with weekly scalp DPC. Sequences were derived from whole blood, sampled in connection with sensitization to the hapten diphenylcyclopropenone (DPC). These receptors all come from a man aged 40-49 years with alopecia areata. Some clones in this sample may be carry-over from other donors' samples.

This chain connects TRBV20-1 to TRBJ2-1; 10 nucleotides agree with TRBD2. The germline V gene encodes CDR1 DFQATT and CDR2 SNEGSKA (reference sequence). With 6 bases clipped from V and 1 base from J, the junction kept 3 bases outside the gene matches. The CDR3 length is 14 residues. The CDR3 is CSAASGSSYNEQFF. The CDR3 DNA reads as TGCAGTGCCGCTAGCGGGAGTTCCTACAATGAGCAGTTCTTC.

V gene TRBV7-2 combines with J gene TRBJ1-2; 9 bases match TRBD1. The CDR3 extends over 16 amino acids. Germline V gene sequence: CDR1 SGHTA, CDR2 FQGNSA. The V and J ends lost 5 bases and 4 bases, in that order; junction bases with no gene match: 11. The CDR3 sequence is CASSPQKGQGLYGYTF. In DNA form, the CDR3 reads TGTGCCAGCAGCCCTCAGAAAGGACAGGGGCTCTATGGCTACACCTTC.

The chain uses TRBV7-9 and TRBJ2-2; TRBD2 might be the D (6 bases). This CDR3 contains 17 residues. V shed 2 bases and J shed 5 bases, with 18 bases lying between them. CDR1 is SEHNR and CDR2 is FQNEAQ in the germline V gene (reference sequence). As DNA, the CDR3 is TGTGCCAGCAGCTTACTCCAATCGGGACTCAAGACCGGGGAGCTGTTTTTT. This sequence encodes CASSLLQSGLKTGELFF.

The chain recombines TRBV12-3 or TRBV12-4 with TRBJ2-1; 9 bases agree with TRBD1. CDR3 length equals 14 residues. The J segment lost 8 bases and the V segment lost 1 base, leaving 3 bases of the junction unmatched. The CDR3 region has the DNA TGTGCCAGCAGTTTAGGGACAGGGGAAGATGAGCAGTTCTTC. Its translation is CASSLGTGEDEQFF.

This clonotype has only a few counts. The chain couples TRBV28 to TRBJ2-7; D unclear. Trimming pared 5 bases from V and 2 bases from J, leaving 19 bases between. Germline V lookup: CDR1 MDHEN, CDR2 SYDVKM. The CDR3 sequence is 16 residues long. CDR3 nucleotides: TGTGCCAGCAGTCACCCTGAGGCAAGAACCACCTACGAGCAGTACTTC. Protein sequence: CASSHPEARTTYEQYF.

This clonotype showed up just a few times. V usage is TRBV20-1 and J usage is TRBJ2-3, with TRBD2 identical over 10 bases. V dropped 5 bases and J dropped 0; count of bases not matched to a gene: 17. The CDR3 is made up of 19 amino acids. The V gene's germline CDR1 is DFQATT and CDR2 SNEGSKA (reference sequence). CDR3 protein: CSAGGIASGSIPSTDTQYF. CDR3 in DNA: TGCAGTGCTGGGGGCATAGCTAGCGGGAGTATTCCAAGCACAGATACGCAGTATTTT.

The chain employs TRBV27 and TRBJ2-7; 10 nucleotides line up with TRBD1. The germline CDR1 and CDR2 sequences are MNHEY and SMNVEV (reference sequence). J was trimmed by 6 bases and V by 5 bases; bases with no gene match: 10. This CDR3 spans 15 amino acids. The CDR3 sequence is CASSQTGTGASEQYF. For the CDR3, the DNA is TGTGCCAGCAGTCAAACCGGGACAGGGGCCTCCGAGCAGTACTTC.

A few counts support this clonotype. The chain uses TRBV5-1 and TRBJ2-5; no firm D call. There are 14 residues in the CDR3. Germline V CDR1 and CDR2: SGHRS, YFSETQ. The V end was cut by 0 bases, the J end by 1 base, with 7 bases between. The chain's CDR3 is CASSLGWTQETQYF. The CDR3 bases are TGCGCCAGCAGCTTGGGATGGACCCAAGAGACCCAGTACTTC.

In this sample, this clonotype turned up a few times. The chain couples TRBV12-3 or TRBV12-4 to TRBJ2-5, with no clear D. The CDR3 spans 14 residues. V dropped 4 bases and J dropped 1 base, with 10 bases sitting between them. As DNA, the CDR3 is TGTGCCAGCAGTTCCCCCCCAGCCCAAGAGACCCAGTACTTC. Residues: CASSSPPAQETQYF.

The chain employs TRBV20-1 and TRBJ2-3, with 10 bases lining up with TRBD2. The V and J ends lost 6 bases and 2 bases, in that order; junction bases with no gene match: 8. This CDR3 region has 15 residues. CDR1 DFQATT and CDR2 SNEGSKA come from the germline V gene (reference sequence). CDR3 loop: CSAQLLAGFTDTQYF. Here the CDR3 DNA reads TGCAGTGCCCAGTTACTAGCGGGATTCACAGATACGCAGTATTTT.

The chain uses TRBV25-1 and TRBJ2-7; D possibly corresponds to TRBD1 (5 bases). Per the germline V gene, CDR1 is MGHDK and CDR2 is SYGVNS. The germline V and J ends were trimmed by 4 bases and 7 bases, with 23 bases remaining between them. There are 16 residues in the CDR3. The CDR3 region is CASSAGFGRASGEQYF. CDR3 coding DNA: TGTGCCAGCAGTGCCGGTTTCGGCAGGGCATCGGGTGAGCAGTACTTC.

The chain uses TRBV20-1 and TRBJ2-3, with D possibly being TRBD2 (6 bases). The CDR3 runs 17 residues. Trimming took off 1 base at V and 0 bases at J, with 17 bases between the two ends. Germline V gene sequence: CDR1 DFQATT, CDR2 SNEGSKA (reference sequence). The CDR3 is CSARGPRGSGSTDTQYF. CDR3 sequence (DNA): TGCAGTGCTAGAGGGCCCCGGGGTAGCGGAAGCACAGATACGCAGTATTTT.

This clonotype was picked up a small number of times. The V and J genes are TRBV29-1 and TRBJ1-1; D unresolved. The CDR3 is made up of 13 amino acids. The germline V gene encodes CDR1 SQVTM and CDR2 ANQGSEA. Trimming shortened V by 4 bases and J by 10 bases, and 19 bases separated the two germline ends. This CDR3 is CSVGKVVDLRAFF. The DNA for the CDR3 is TGCAGCGTTGGAAAGGTTGTGGATCTCAGAGCTTTCTTT. The whole variable domain, remainder taken from reference TRBV29-1 and TRBJ1-1, is SAVISQKPSRDICQRGTSLTIQCQVDSQVTMMFWYRQQPGQSLTLIATANQGSEATYESGFVIDKFPISRPNLTFSTLTVSNMSPEDSSIYLCSVGKVVDLRAFFGQGTRLTVV.

This clonotype was counted between two and nine times. This chain joins TRBV5-5 and TRBJ2-5, with D hard to call. The V end lost 5 bases, the J end lost 10 bases, and 21 bases lay between the germline ends. The CDR3 has 14 residues. Germline loops: CDR1 SGHKS, CDR2 YYEKEE (reference sequence). The CDR3 here is CASRDTSRSVDQYF. For the CDR3, the DNA is TGTGCCAGCAGAGATACGTCCCGGTCAGTAGACCAGTACTTC. The entire variable domain, with the rest obtained from reference TRBV5-5 and TRBJ2-5, is as follows: DAGVTQSPTHLIKTRGQQVTLRCSPISGHKSVSWYQQVLGQGPQFIFQYYEKEERGRGNFPDRFSARQFPNYSSELNVNALLLGDSALYLCASRDTSRSVDQYFGPGTRLLVL.

This clonotype was counted only a few times. V is TRBV24-1 and J is TRBJ1-2; D remains ambiguous. Trimming stripped 2 bases from V and 3 bases from J, with 12 bases between. The CDR3 runs to 15 residues. The V gene's germline CDR1 is KGHDR and CDR2 SFDVKD. The CDR3 bases are TGTGCCACCAGTGATTCCTCGGCCAAACACTATGGCTACACCTTC. It is translated as CATSDSSAKHYGYTF.

This chain joins TRBV20-1 and TRBJ2-1; 10 bases fit TRBD2. Germline V gene data show CDR1 as DFQATT and CDR2 as SNEGSKA (reference sequence). The CDR3 spans 16 residues. The junction had 15 bases not matched to a gene; V was cut back by 5 bases and J by 8 bases. CDR3 loop: CSASFLAGVPGDEQFF. Here the CDR3 DNA reads TGCAGTGCTTCGTTCCTAGCGGGAGTTCCAGGGGATGAGCAGTTCTTC.

The chain uses TRBV7-3 and TRBJ2-1, with TRBD2 identical over 13 bases. Germline trimming cut 2 bases from V and 9 bases from J; bases unmatched to any gene: 4. This CDR3 region has 15 residues. CDR1 SGHTA and CDR2 FQGTGA come from the germline V gene. DNA of the CDR3: TGTGCCAGCAGCTTAGGACTAGCGGGAGTGTCTGAGCAGTTCTTC. This translates into CASSLGLAGVSEQFF.

The chain carries TRBV7-8 and TRBJ2-7; the match to TRBD1 covers 8 bases. V shed 4 bases and J 1 base; nucleotides not matched to a gene: 9. Germline V gives CDR1 SGHVS, CDR2 FQNEAQ. This CDR3 region has 16 residues. The CDR3 nucleotides read TGTGCCAGCAGCTCTTTCGGGACAGGAAGATCCTACGAGCAGTACTTC. Translated: CASSSFGTGRSYEQYF.

This clonotype was seen a few times. V gene TRBV6-1 combines with J gene TRBJ2-3; 10 nucleotides agree with TRBD2. The V and J ends lost 4 bases and 4 bases, in that order; junction bases with no gene match: 5. The germline V gene has CDR1 MNHNS and CDR2 SASEGT. This CDR3 is built from 15 residues. CDR3 in DNA: TGTGCCAGCAGTGGCGTAGCGGGAGGCTCAGATACGCAGTATTTT. Its protein product is CASSGVAGGSDTQYF.

This sequence joins TRBV12-3 or TRBV12-4 and TRBJ1-4; 10 nucleotides match TRBD1. V lost 4 bases to trimming and J lost 3 bases; unmatched junction nucleotides: 2. CDR3 length: 15 residues. The CDR3, as DNA: TGTGCCAGCAGTTGGACAGGGGGTTCTAATGAAAAACTGTTTTTT. This translates into CASSWTGGSNEKLFF.

This clonotype occurred a few times. CDR3 bases: TGTGCCAGCAGTTCCACAGGGAGCTCCTATAATTCACCCCTCCACTTT. Its protein is CASSSTGSSYNSPLHF. The rearrangement links TRBV12-3 or TRBV12-4 to TRBJ1-6, with D possibly matching TRBD1 (6 bases). The CDR3 covers 16 residues. Trimming shortened V by 4 bases and J by 0 bases, and 10 bases separated the two germline ends.

CDR3 amino acids: CASSRRRGRDGELFF. The CDR3 DNA sequence: TGTGCCAGCAGCCGCCGTCGGGGGCGGGACGGGGAGCTGTTTTTT. V gene TRBV3-1 combines with J gene TRBJ2-2, with D perhaps matching TRBD1 or TRBD2 (6 bases each). V shed 4 bases and J shed 7 bases, with 16 bases lying between them. The CDR3 totals 15 residues. Germline CDR1 is LGHDT and CDR2 is YNNKEL (reference sequence).

This sequence joins TRBV4-3 and TRBJ1-1; TRBD1 is a possible D gene (5 bases). Trimming took off 0 bases at V and 0 bases at J, with 14 bases between the two ends. This CDR3 region has 17 residues. From germline, CDR1 is LGHNA and CDR2 YSLEER. CDR3 protein: CASSQDPQGGMNTEAFF. The CDR3 DNA follows: TGCGCCAGCAGCCAAGATCCCCAGGGTGGGATGAACACTGAAGCTTTCTTT.

This clonotype was seen once. The chain uses TRBV3-1 and TRBJ1-1; no definite D call. Germline CDR1 reads LGHDT; CDR2 reads YNNKEL (reference sequence). V dropped 4 bases and J dropped 0 bases, with 9 bases sitting between them. This CDR3 contains 14 residues. The CDR3: CASSRPHVNTEAFF. The CDR3 DNA follows: TGTGCCAGCAGCCGGCCGCATGTGAACACTGAAGCTTTCTTT. The full variable domain, rest sourced from reference TRBV3-1 and TRBJ1-1, is DTAVSQTPKYLVTQMGNDKSIKCEQNLGHDTMYWYKQDSKKFLKIMFSYNNKELIINETVPNRFSPKSPDKAHLNLHINSLELGDSAVYFCASSRPHVNTEAFFGQGTRLTVV.

The table lists this clonotype with a few counts. This chain joins TRBV20-1 and TRBJ2-3; possibly TRBD1 for D (5 bases). Germline V gene lookup returns CDR1 DFQATT and CDR2 SNEGSKA (reference sequence). The V gene lost 3 bases and the J gene lost 5 bases, with 15 bases spanning the gap. This CDR3 comprises 14 residues. Written as DNA, the CDR3 is TGCAGTGCTAGGACAGTCCGTCTGGAAGATACGCAGTATTTT. Encoded protein: CSARTVRLEDTQYF.

This clonotype was seen once. The rearrangement joins TRBV6-5 to TRBJ2-7; unclear D gene. CDR1 is MNHEY, CDR2 SVGAGI, per germline. This CDR3 spans 14 amino acids. V shed 0 bases and J shed 2 bases, with 8 bases lying between them. As DNA, the CDR3 is TGTGCCAGCAGTTACTCCGGAGCCGCCTACGAGCAGTACTTC. Protein: CASSYSGAAYEQYF.

The chain is built from TRBV12-3 or TRBV12-4 and TRBJ2-3; either TRBD1 or TRBD2 may fit D (6 bases each). Trimming cost V 2 bases and J 0 bases, with 12 bases left between them. CDR3 length: 16 residues. The CDR3 protein is CASSLRVGGSTDTQYF. CDR3 DNA sequence: TGTGCCAGCAGTTTACGGGTCGGGGGCAGCACAGATACGCAGTATTTT.